The 10 T cell receptor beta chains given below trace back to one sample, sequenced in a study of OX40 agonist ivuxolimab in advanced cancers. Only in-frame clones appear in the TCRdb table, and some are missing; sequencing was by immunoSEQ multiplex PCR. The sample contains tens of thousands of clones, about four fifths of which appear only once. The specimen was CD4+ or CD8+ T cells sorted from blood, collected in a trial of the OX40 agonist ivuxolimab. Receptor source: an adult with an advanced solid tumor such as melanoma, head and neck, liver or kidney cancer.

The V gene is TRBV27, the J gene TRBJ1-2, with D perhaps matching TRBD1 (5 bases). Germline V CDR1 and CDR2: MNHEY, SMNVEV (reference sequence). The CDR3 extends over 13 amino acids. Between the trimmed V and J ends, which lost 2 bases and 6 bases, there was a span of 10 bases. CDR3 DNA: TGTGCCAGCAGTTTAGTAGGGGACGATGGCTACACCTTC. Translated: CASSLVGDDGYTF.

V is TRBV5-5 and J is TRBJ2-1; 7 bases line up with TRBD1. CDR3 size: 15 residues. Germline V gives CDR1 SGHKS, CDR2 YYEKEE (reference sequence). V lost 1 base, J lost 8 bases, and 9 bases stayed unmatched. Written as DNA, the CDR3 is TGTGCCAGCAGCTTGACAACAGGGGATGGGGATGAGCAGTTCTTC. Its protein is CASSLTTGDGDEQFF.

The CDR3, as DNA: TGTGCCAGCAGCCAAGGGACAGAAGAGACCCAGTACTTC. Translating it yields CASSQGTEETQYF. V gene TRBV5-6 combines with J gene TRBJ2-5, with TRBD1 matching over 7 bases. Trimming cost V 4 bases and J 3 bases; bases outside gene matches: 3. Per the germline V gene, CDR1 is SGHDT and CDR2 is YYEEEE. This CDR3 comprises 13 residues.

This clone was recorded once. The gene calls are TRBV7-6 and TRBJ2-4; D perhaps matches TRBD1 (7 bases). Germline V lookup: CDR1 SGHVS, CDR2 FNYEAQ. V lost 1 base and J lost 8, with 15 bases in between. CDR3 length: 15 amino acids. The CDR3 DNA reads as TGTGCCAGCAGCTTAGAGGGGGCCGGGGGCGACATTCAGTACTTC. Residues: CASSLEGAGGDIQYF. Together with reference TRBV7-6 and TRBJ2-4, the CDR3 gives the full variable domain: GAGVSQSPRYKVTKRGQDVALRCDPISGHVSLYWYRQALGQGPEFLTYFNYEAQQDKSGLPNDRFSAERPEGSISTLTIQRTEQRDSAMYRCASSLEGAGGDIQYFGAGTRLSVL.

This clone showed up just once. The gene calls are TRBV6-5 and TRBJ2-1, with 11 bases fitting TRBD2. The germline gives CDR1 MNHEY, CDR2 SVGAGI. V trimming: 4 bases; J trimming: 5 bases; junction bases outside the gene matches: 4. The CDR3 sequence is 15 residues long. CDR3 sequence: CASSFLAGGHNEQFF. The CDR3 DNA is TGTGCCAGCAGTTTCCTAGCGGGGGGACACAATGAGCAGTTCTTC.

CDR3 sequence: CASSLVGANTEAFF. CDR3 bases: TGTGCCAGCAGCTTGGTGGGGGCGAACACTGAAGCTTTCTTT. V gene TRBV5-5 combines with J gene TRBJ1-1, with D possibly being TRBD1 (6 bases). Germline CDR1 is SGHKS and CDR2 is YYEKEE (reference sequence). The CDR3 sequence is 14 residues long. V was pared by 0 bases and J by 1 base, with 7 bases between.

This chain joins TRBV18 and TRBJ1-2, with TRBD1 identical over 7 bases. Unmatched junction bases numbered 3, after V lost 0 bases and J lost 2 bases. The germline CDR1 and CDR2 sequences are KGHSH and LQKENI. CDR3 length: 15 amino acids. In DNA form, the CDR3 reads TGTGCCAGCTCACCACCGGAGGGGGCGAACTATGGCTACACCTTC. As protein: CASSPPEGANYGYTF.

This chain uses TRBV29-1 with TRBJ1-2, with a tentative D call TRBD1 (6 bases). Germline values: CDR1 SQVTM, CDR2 ANQGSEA. Trimming cost V 0 bases and J 6 bases, with 11 bases left between them. The length of the CDR3 is 13 residues. For the CDR3, the DNA is TGCAGCGTTGAAGAAGGGGGGCACAATGGCTACACCTTC. It codes for CSVEEGGHNGYTF.

This chain links TRBV10-2 with TRBJ2-5; possible D gene TRBD2, 5 bases. V lost 5 bases and J 5 bases, leaving 12 bases between the germline ends. The CDR3 runs to 13 residues. Germline values: CDR1 WSHSY, CDR2 SAAADI. DNA of the CDR3: TGCGCCAGCAGTTTTACAGCGGTCGAGACCCAGTACTTC. Amino acids: CASSFTAVETQYF.

This rearrangement joins TRBV13 to TRBJ2-1, with a weak D call TRBD2 (5 bases). The CDR3 covers 13 residues. V lost 7 bases and J lost 6, with 13 bases in between. CDR1 is PRHDT and CDR2 is FYEKMQ in the germline V gene (reference sequence). The CDR3 sequence is CASNNPSLNEQFF. The CDR3 DNA reads as TGTGCCAGCAATAACCCTAGCCTCAATGAGCAGTTCTTC.